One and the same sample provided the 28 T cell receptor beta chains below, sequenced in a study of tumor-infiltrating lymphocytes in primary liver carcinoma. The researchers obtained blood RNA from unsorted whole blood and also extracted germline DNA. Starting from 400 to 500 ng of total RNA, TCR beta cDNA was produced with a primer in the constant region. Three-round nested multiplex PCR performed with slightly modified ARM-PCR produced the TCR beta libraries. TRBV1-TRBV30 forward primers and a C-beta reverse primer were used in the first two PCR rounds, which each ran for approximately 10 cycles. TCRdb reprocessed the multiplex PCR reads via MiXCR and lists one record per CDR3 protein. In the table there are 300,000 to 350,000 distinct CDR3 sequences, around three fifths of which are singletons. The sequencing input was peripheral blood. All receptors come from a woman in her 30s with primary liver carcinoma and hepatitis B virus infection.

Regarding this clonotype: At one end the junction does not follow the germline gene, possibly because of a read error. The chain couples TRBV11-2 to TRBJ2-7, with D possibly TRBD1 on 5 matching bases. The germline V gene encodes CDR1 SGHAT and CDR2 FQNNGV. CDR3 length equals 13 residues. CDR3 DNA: TGTGCCAGCAGCACCTCGAATACAGGCGAGCAGTGCTTC. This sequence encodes CASSTSNTGEQCF.

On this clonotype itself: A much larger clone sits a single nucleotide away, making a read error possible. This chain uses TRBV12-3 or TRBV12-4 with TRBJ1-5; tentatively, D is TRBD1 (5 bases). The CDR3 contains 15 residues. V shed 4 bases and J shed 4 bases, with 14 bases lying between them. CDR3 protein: CASSSSSNRNQPQHF. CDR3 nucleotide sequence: TGTGCCAGCAGTTCTAGCAGTAACAGGAATCAGCCCCAGCATTTT.

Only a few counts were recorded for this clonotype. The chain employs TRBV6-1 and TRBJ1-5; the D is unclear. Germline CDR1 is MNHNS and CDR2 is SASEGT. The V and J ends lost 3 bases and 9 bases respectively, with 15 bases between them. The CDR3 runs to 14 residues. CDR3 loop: CASSEAREKAPQHF. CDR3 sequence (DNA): TGTGCCAGCAGTGAGGCGAGGGAAAAGGCGCCCCAGCATTTT.

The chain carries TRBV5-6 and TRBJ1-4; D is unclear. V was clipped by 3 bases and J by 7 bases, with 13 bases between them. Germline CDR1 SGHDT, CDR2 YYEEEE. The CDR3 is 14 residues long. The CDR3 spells CASSSVWLSEKLFF. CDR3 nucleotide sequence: TGTGCCAGCAGCTCGGTTTGGCTGAGTGAAAAACTGTTTTTT.

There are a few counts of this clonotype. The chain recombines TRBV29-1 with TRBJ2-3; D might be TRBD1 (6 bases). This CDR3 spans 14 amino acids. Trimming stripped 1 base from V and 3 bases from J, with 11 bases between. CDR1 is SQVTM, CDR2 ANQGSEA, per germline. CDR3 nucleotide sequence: TGCAGCGTTGAAGGGGGGCGTATGACAGATACGCAGTATTTT. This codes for CSVEGGRMTDTQYF.

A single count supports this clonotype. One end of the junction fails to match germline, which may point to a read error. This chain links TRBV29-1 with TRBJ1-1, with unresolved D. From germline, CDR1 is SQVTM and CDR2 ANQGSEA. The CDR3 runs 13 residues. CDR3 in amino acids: CSVGTGRNTDAFF. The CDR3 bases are TGCAGCGTTGGTACGGGCAGGAACACTGATGCTTTCTTT. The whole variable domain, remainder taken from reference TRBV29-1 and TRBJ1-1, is SAVISQKPSRDICQRGTSLTIQCQVDSQVTMMFWYRQQPGQSLTLIATANQGSEATYESGFVIDKFPISRPNLTFSTLTVSNMSPEDSSIYLCSVGTGRNTDAFFGQGTRLTVV.

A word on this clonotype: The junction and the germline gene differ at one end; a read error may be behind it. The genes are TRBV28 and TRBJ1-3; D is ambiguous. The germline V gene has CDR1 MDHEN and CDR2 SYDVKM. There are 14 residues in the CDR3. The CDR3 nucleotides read TGTGCCAGCAGTTCGTGCTCGACGGGAAACACCATATACTTT. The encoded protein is CASSSCSTGNTIYF.

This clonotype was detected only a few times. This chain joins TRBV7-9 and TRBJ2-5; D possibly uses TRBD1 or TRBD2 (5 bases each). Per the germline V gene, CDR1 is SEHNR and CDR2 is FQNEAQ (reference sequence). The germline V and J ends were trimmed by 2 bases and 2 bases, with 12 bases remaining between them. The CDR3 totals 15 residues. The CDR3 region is CASSLYRGHQETQYF. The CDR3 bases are TGTGCCAGCAGCTTATACCGGGGCCATCAAGAGACCCAGTACTTC.

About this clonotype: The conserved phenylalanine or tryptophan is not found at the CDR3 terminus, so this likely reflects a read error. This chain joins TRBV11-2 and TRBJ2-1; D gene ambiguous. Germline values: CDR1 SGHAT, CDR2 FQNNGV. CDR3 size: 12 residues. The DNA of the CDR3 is TGCGCCAGCAGCTTAATGAGGAATGAGCAGTTCTTA. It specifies CASSLMRNEQFL.

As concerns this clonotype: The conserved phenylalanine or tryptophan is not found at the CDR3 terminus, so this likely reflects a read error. CDR3 DNA sequence: TGTGCCAGCAGTACCCGGGACGGGGACCCCTTGGAGCAGTACATC. Residues: CASSTRDGDPLEQYI. The rearrangement joins TRBV6-5 to TRBJ2-7; D is possibly TRBD1 or TRBD2 (5 bases each). The CDR3 has 15 amino acids. The V gene's germline CDR1 is MNHEY and CDR2 SVGAGI. Trimming stripped 5 bases from V and 7 bases from J, with 21 bases between.

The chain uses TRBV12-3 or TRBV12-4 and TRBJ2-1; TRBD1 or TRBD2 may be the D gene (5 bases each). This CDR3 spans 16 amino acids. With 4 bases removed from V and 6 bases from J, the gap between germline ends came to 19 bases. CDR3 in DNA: TGTGCCAGCAGTTCCGTTTTGGGGGAACTGGGCAATGAGCAGTTCTTC. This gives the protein CASSSVLGELGNEQFF.

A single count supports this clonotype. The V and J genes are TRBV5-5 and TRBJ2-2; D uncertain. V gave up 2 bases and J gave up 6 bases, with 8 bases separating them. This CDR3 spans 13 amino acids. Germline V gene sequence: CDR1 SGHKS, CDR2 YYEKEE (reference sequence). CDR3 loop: CASSFGLAGELFF. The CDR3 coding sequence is TGTGCCAGCAGCTTCGGCTTGGCCGGGGAGCTGTTTTTT.

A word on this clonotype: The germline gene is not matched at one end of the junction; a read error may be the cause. The CDR3 bases are TGTGTCAGCAGCCAGAGCAGCGGGAGGGCAGCTACGCAGTATTTT. Residues: CVSSQSSGRAATQYF. J is TRBJ2-3 and V is TRBV14; TRBD2 matches at 10 bases. The CDR3 runs 15 residues. Germline CDR1 reads SGHDN; CDR2 reads FVKESK.

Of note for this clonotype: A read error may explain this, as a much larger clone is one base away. In DNA form, the CDR3 reads TGCGCCAGCAGCCAAGAGGTTGGCCTTCCCGGCCACTTT. As protein: CASSQEVGLPGHF. The genes are TRBV4-1 and TRBJ1-6; D is ambiguous. CDR3 size: 13 residues. From germline, CDR1 is MGHRA and CDR2 YSYEKL. V was pared by 0 bases and J by 18 bases, with 15 bases between.

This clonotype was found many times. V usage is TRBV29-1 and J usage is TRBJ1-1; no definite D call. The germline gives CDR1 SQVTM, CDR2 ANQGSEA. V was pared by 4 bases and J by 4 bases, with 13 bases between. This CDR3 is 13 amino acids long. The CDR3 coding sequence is TGCAGCGTTGCGGGGAGAGGCGGCACTGAAGCTTTCTTT. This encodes CSVAGRGGTEAFF.

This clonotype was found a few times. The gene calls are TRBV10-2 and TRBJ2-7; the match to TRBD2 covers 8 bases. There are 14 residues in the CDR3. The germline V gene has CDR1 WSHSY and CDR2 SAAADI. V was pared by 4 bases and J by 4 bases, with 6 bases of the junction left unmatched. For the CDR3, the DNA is TGCGCCAGCAGTGGATTAGCGGGAAGGTACGAGCAGTACTTC. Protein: CASSGLAGRYEQYF.

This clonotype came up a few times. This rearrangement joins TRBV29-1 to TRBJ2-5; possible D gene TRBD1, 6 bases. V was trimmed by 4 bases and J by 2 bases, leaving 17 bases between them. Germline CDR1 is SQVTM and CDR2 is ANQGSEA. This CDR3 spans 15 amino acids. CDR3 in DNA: TGCAGCGTTGTCCGTCAGGGGTGGGAGCAAGAGACCCAGTACTTC. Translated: CSVVRQGWEQETQYF.

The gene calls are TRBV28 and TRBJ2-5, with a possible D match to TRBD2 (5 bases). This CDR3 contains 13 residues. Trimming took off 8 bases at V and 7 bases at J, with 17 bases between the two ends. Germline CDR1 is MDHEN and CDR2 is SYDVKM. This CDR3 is CASYPREFGTQYF. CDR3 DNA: TGTGCCAGCTACCCTAGGGAGTTCGGGACCCAGTACTTC.

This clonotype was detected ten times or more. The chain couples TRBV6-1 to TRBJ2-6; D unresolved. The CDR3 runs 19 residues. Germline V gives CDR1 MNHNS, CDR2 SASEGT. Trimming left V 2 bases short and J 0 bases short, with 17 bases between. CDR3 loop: CASSERVPFSYSGANVLTF. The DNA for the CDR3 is TGTGCCAGCAGTGAACGGGTCCCCTTTTCGTACTCTGGGGCCAACGTCCTGACTTTC.

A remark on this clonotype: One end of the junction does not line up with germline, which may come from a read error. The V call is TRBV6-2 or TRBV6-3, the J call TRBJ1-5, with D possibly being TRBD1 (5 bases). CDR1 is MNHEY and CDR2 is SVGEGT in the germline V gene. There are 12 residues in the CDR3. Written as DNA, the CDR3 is TGTTCCAGCCGGGACAGCAATCAGCCCCAGCATTTT. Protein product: CSSRDSNQPQHF.

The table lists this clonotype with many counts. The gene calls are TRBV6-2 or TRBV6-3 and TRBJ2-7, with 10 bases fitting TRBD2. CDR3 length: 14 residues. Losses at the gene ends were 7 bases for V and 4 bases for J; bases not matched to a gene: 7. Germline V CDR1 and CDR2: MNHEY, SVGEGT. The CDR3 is CASKRAGGPYEQYF. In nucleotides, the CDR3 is TGTGCCAGCAAACGAGCGGGAGGGCCTTACGAGCAGTACTTC.

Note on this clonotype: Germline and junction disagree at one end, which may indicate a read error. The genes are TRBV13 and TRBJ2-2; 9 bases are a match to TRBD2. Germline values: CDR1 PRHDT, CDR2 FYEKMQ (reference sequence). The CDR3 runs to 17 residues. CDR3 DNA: TGTGCCAGCACTCTAGCGGGGCCCTACTCGAACACCGGGGAGTTGTTTTTT. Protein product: CASTLAGPYSNTGELFF.

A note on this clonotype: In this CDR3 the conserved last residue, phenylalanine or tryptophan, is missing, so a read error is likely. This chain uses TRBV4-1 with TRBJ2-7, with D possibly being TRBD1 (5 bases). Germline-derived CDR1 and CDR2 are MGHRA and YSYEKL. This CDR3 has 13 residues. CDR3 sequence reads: CANSWTRFYEQYL. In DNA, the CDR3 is TGCGCCAACAGCTGGACACGCTTCTACGAGCAGTACCTC.

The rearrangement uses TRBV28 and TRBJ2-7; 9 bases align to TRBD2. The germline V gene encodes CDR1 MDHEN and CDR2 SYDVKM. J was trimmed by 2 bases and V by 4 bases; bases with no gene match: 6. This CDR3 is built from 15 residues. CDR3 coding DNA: TGTGCCAGCAGTTCACCGACTAGCGGTACCTACGAGCAGTACTTC. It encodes CASSSPTSGTYEQYF. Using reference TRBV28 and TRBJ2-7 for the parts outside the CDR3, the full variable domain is DVKVTQSSRYLVKRTGEKVFLECVQDMDHENMFWYRQDPGLGLRLIYFSYDVKMKEKGDIPEGYSVSREKKERFSLILESASTNQTSMYLCASSSPTSGTYEQYFGPGTRLTVT.

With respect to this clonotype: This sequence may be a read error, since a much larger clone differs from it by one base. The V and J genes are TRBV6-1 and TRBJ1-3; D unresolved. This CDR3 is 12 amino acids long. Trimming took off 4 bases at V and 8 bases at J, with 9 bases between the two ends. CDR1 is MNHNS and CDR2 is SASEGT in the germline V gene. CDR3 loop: CASSVAWDTIYF. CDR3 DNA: TGTGCCAGCAGTGTAGCGTGGGACACCATATATTTT.

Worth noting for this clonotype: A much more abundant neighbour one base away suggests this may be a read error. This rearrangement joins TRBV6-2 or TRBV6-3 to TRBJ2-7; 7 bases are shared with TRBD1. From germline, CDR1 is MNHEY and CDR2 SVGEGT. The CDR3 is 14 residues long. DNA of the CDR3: TGTACCAGCAGTCGGACAGGTTCCCCTCTCGAGCAGTACTTC. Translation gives CTSSRTGSPLEQYF.

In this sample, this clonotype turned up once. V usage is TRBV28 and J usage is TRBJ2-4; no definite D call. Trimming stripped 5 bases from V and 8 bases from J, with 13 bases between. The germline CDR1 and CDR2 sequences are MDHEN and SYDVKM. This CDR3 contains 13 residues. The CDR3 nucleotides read TGTGCCAGCAGTCCGTTTGTCACTGACATTCAGTACTTC. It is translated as CASSPFVTDIQYF. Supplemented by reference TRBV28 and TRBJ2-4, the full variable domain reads DVKVTQSSRYLVKRTGEKVFLECVQDMDHENMFWYRQDPGLGLRLIYFSYDVKMKEKGDIPEGYSVSREKKERFSLILESASTNQTSMYLCASSPFVTDIQYFGAGTRLSVL.

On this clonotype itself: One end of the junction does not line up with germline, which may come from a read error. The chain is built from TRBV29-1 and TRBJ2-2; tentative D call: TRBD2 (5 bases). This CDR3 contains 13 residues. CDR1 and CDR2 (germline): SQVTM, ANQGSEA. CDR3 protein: CSVVEGNTGKLFF. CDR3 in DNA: TGCAGCGTTGTTGAGGGTAACACCGGGAAGCTGTTTTTT.